This T cell receptor beta chain was captured in a study of HIV-infected patients and healthy controls. This clonotype was counted ten times or more. TCRdb fed the 5' RACE reads into MiXCR, producing one record per CDR3 protein. The sample holds under 70,000 distinct CDR3 sequences, about a fifth seen once. V shed 0 bases, J shed 0 bases, and the junction held 7 bases outside the gene matches. CDR1 MGHRA and CDR2 YSYEKL come from the germline V gene. This CDR3 contains 17 residues. The TCR was taken from a human donor in good health. The genes are TRBV4-1 and TRBJ2-5, with 7 bases fitting TRBD2. Sequences were obtained from CD4+ T cells from blood. DNA of the CDR3: TGCGCCAGCAGCCAAGATCGGGGGGTTTCGTACCAAGAGACCCAGTACTTC. Translated, it gives CASSQDRGVSYQETQYF.